This T cell receptor beta chain was captured in a study of blood T cell repertoires in COVID-19. Original processing notes: Reference gene primer amplification gave nucleated cell count estimates. Using immunoSEQ multiplex PCR, the repertoire was profiled, and TCRdb retains in-frame clones only, with some absent. Clonal size and the V and J genes are those of that table, whereas D and trimming came from the DNA. The repertoire holds some 530,000 clones, with approximately 83% as singletons. CDR3 length: 18 residues. Germline-derived CDR1 and CDR2 are MNHEY and SMNVEV (reference sequence). V shed 6 bases, J shed 7 bases, and the junction held 20 bases outside the gene matches. This clone was seen a single time.

This chain connects TRBV27 to TRBJ2-2, with TRBD1 matching 7 bases. The TCR comes from a human donor in a cohort sampled during active COVID-19. Sequencing was done on a sample of peripheral blood. DNA of the CDR3: TGTGCCAGCAGCCGGGACAGAAGTAGCTCTTTGCGATACGGGGAGCTGTTTTTT. Encoded protein: CASSRDRSSSLRYGELFF.